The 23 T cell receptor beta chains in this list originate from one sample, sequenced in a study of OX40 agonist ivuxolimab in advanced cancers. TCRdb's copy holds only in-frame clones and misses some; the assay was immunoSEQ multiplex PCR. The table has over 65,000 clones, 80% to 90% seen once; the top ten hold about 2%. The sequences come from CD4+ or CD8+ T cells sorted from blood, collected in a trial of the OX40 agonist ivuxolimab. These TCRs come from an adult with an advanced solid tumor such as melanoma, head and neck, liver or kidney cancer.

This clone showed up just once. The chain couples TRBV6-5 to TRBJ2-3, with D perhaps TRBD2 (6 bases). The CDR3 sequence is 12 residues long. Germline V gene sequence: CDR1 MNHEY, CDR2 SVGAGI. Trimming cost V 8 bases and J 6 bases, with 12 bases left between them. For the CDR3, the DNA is TGTGCCAGCCGAGCGGGTACGGATACGCAGTATTTT. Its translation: CASRAGTDTQYF.

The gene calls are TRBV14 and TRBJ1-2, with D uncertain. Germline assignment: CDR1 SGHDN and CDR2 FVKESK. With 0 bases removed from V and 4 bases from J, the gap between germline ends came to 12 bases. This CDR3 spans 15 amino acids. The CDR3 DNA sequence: TGTGCCAGCAGCCAAGATATCGGGGTTGTCTATGGCTACACCTTC. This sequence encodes CASSQDIGVVYGYTF.

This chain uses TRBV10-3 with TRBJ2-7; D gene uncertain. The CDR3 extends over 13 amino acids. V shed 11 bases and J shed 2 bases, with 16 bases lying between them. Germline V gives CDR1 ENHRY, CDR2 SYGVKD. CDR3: CAGQDPFTYEQYF. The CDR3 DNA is TGTGCCGGCCAGGACCCCTTCACCTACGAGCAGTACTTC.

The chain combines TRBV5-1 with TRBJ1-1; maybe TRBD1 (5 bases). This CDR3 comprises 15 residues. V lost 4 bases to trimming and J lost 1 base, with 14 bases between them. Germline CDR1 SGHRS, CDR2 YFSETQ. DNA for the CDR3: TGCGCCAGCAGCCGGGACGGGATAGGGAACACTGAAGCTTTCTTT. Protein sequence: CASSRDGIGNTEAFF. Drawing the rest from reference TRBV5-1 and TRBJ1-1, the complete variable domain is KAGVTQTPRYLIKTRGQQVTLSCSPISGHRSVSWYQQTPGQGLQFLFEYFSETQRNKGNFPGRFSGRQFSNSRSEMNVSTLELGDSALYLCASSRDGIGNTEAFFGQGTRLTVV.

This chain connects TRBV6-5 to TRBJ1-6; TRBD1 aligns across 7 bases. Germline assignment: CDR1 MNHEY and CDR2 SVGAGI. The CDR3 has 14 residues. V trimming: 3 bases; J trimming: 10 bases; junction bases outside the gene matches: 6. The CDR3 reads CASSYEGARSPLHF. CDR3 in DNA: TGTGCCAGCAGTTATGAGGGGGCGAGGTCACCCCTCCACTTT.

This chain's CDR3 is CASSLDSAAMYGYTF. CDR3 DNA: TGCGCCAGCAGCCTCGACAGTGCTGCTATGTATGGCTACACCTTC. This chain uses TRBV4-3 with TRBJ1-2; tentative D call: TRBD1 (5 bases). Germline V gene sequence: CDR1 LGHNA, CDR2 YSLEER. Trimming left V 4 bases short and J 5 bases short, with 17 bases between. This CDR3 comprises 15 residues.

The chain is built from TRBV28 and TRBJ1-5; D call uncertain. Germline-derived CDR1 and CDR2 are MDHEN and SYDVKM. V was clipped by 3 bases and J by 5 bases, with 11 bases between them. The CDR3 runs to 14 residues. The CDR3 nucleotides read TGTGCCAGCAGTTTCGGGAAAGGGTATCAGCCCCAGCATTTT. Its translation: CASSFGKGYQPQHF.

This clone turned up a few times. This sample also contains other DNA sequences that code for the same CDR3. DNA for the CDR3: TGCAGCGTCCGGGGGGGGCACACTGAAGCTTTCTTT. It is translated as CSVRGGHTEAFF. The V call is TRBV29-1, the J call TRBJ1-1; D perhaps matches TRBD1 (6 bases). Germline loops: CDR1 SQVTM, CDR2 ANQGSEA. Trimming left V 6 bases short and J 3 bases short, with 11 bases between. This CDR3 has 12 residues.

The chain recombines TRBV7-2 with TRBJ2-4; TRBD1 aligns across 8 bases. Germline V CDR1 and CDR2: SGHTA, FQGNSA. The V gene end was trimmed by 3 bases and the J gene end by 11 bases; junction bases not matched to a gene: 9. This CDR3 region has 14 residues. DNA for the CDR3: TGTGCCAGCAGCTTGACCACCGGGACAGGTGTTCAGTACTTC. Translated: CASSLTTGTGVQYF.

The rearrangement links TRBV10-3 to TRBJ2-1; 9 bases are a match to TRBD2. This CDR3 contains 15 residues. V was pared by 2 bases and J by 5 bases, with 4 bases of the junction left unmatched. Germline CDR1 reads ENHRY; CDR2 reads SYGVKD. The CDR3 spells CAISERAGGNNEQFF. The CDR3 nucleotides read TGTGCCATCAGTGAGAGGGCGGGGGGGAACAATGAGCAGTTCTTC.

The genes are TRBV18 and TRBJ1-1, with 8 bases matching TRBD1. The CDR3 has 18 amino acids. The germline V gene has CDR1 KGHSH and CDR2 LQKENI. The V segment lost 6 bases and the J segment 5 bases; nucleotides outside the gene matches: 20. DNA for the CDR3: TGTGCCAGCTCTCCAAGACAGGGGAGGCACATGAGTGGGACTGAAGCTTTCTTT. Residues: CASSPRQGRHMSGTEAFF. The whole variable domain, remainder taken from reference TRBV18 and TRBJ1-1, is NAGVMQNPRHLVRRRGQEARLRCSPMKGHSHVYWYRQLPEEGLKFMVYLQKENIIDESGMPKERFSAEFPKEGPSILRIQQVVRGDSAAYFCASSPRQGRHMSGTEAFFGQGTRLTVV.

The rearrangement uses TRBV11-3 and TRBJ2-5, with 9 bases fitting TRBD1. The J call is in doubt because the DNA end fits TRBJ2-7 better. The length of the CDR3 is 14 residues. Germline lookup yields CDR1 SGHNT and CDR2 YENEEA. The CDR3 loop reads CASSITGGSDEQYF. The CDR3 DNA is TGTGCCAGCAGCATCACAGGGGGCTCGGACGAGCAGTACTTC.

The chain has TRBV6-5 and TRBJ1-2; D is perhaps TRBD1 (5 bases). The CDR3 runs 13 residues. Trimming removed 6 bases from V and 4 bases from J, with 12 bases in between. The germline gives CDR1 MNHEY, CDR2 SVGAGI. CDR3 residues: CASRRGTFYGYTF. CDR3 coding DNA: TGTGCCAGCAGACGGGGGACCTTCTATGGCTACACCTTC.

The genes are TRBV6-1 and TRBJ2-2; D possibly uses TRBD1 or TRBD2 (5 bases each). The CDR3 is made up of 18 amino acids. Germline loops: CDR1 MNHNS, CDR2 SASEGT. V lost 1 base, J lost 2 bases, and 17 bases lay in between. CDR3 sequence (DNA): TGTGCCAGCAGTGAAGGAGGGGTAGGGTTTGGTAACACCGGGGAGCTGTTTTTT. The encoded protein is CASSEGGVGFGNTGELFF.

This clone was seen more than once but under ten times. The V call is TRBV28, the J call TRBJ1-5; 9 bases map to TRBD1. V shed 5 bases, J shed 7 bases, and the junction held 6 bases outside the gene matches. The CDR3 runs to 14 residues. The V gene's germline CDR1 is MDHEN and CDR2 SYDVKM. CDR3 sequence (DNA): TGTGCCAGCAGTCTGGGACAGGGAAGACAGCCCCAGCATTTT. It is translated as CASSLGQGRQPQHF.

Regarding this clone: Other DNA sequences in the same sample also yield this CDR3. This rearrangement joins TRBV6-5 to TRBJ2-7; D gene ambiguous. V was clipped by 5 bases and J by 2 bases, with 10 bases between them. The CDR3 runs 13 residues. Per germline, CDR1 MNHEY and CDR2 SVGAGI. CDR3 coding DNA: TGTGCCAGCAGTGAAGACGGCACCTACGAGCAGTACTTC. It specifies CASSEDGTYEQYF.

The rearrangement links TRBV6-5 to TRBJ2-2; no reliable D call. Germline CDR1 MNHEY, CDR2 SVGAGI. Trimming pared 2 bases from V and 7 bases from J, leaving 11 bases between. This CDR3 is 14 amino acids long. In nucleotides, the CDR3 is TGTGCCAGCAGTTACGGGCGATGGGGCGGGGAGCTGTTTTTT. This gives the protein CASSYGRWGGELFF.

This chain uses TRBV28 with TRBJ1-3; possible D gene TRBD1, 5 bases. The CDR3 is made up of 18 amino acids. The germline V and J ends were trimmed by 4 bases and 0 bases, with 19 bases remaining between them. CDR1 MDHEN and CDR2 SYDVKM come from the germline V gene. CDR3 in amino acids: CASSSTPGADFSGNTIYF. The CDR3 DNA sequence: TGTGCCAGCAGTTCCACTCCCGGGGCCGACTTCTCTGGAAACACCATATATTTT.

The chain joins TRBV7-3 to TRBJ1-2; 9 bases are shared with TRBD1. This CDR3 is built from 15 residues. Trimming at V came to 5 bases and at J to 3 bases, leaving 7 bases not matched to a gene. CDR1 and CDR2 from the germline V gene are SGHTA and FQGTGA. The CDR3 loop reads CASSPGTGSDYGYTF. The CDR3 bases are TGTGCCAGCAGCCCCGGGACAGGGAGCGACTATGGCTACACCTTC.

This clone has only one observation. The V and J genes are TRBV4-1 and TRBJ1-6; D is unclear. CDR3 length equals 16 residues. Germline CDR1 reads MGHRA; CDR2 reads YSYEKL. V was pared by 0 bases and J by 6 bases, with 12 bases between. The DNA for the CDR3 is TGCGCCAGCAGCCAAGACCGGGGAGGCGGTAATTCACCCCTCCACTTT. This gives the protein CASSQDRGGGNSPLHF.

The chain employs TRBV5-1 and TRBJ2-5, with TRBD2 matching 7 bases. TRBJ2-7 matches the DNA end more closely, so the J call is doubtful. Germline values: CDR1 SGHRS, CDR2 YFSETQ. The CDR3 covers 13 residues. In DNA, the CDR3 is TGCGCCAGCTCCCACGGGGGGAACTACGAGCAGTACTTC. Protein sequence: CASSHGGNYEQYF.

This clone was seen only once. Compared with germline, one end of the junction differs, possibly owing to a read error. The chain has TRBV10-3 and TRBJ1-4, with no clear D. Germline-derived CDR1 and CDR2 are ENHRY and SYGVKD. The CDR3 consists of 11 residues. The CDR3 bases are TGTGCTGCCCGAACTGATGAAAAACTGTTTTTT. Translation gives CAARTDEKLFF.

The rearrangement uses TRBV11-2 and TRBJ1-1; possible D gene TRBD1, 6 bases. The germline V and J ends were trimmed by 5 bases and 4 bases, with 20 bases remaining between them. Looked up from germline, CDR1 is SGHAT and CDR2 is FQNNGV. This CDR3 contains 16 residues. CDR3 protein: CASSPRDTRNGTEAFF. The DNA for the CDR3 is TGTGCCAGCAGCCCCCGGGACACCCGGAACGGCACTGAAGCTTTCTTT.